What follows are 26 T cell receptor beta chains derived from one specimen sequenced in a study of blood T cell repertoires in COVID-19. Method: immunoSEQ multiplex PCR; TCRdb's copy keeps in-frame clones and lacks some. The repertoire holds approximately 410,000 clones, 80% to 90% seen once, with about 1.5% in the top ten. The sample consisted of peripheral blood. The receptors here all came from a woman aged 25-40 years with active or convalescent COVID-19.

Worth noting for this clone: This sample includes further DNA sequences coding for the same CDR3. The chain carries TRBV5-4 and TRBJ2-2, with unresolved D. There are 13 residues in the CDR3. The V gene's germline CDR1 is SGHNT and CDR2 YYREEE (reference sequence). V gave up 0 bases and J gave up 5 bases, with 5 bases separating them. CDR3 sequence: CASSLDGTGELFF. Here the CDR3 DNA reads TGTGCCAGCAGCTTGGACGGGACCGGGGAGCTGTTTTTT.

The chain uses TRBV12-2 and TRBJ1-4. TRBV12-2 is classified as a pseudogene. CDR3 length equals 17 residues. CDR3 bases: TGTGCAAGTCGCTTAAGGGAAGGGCCCCGCGGGAAGGAAAAACTGTTTTTT. Protein: CASRLREGPRGKEKLFF.

The CDR3 bases are TGCGCCAGCAGCCAAACGTATCAGGGTTTTAATTCACCCCTCCACTTT. This sequence encodes CASSQTYQGFNSPLHF. This chain joins TRBV4-1 and TRBJ1-6, with a possible D match to TRBD1 (5 bases). Trimming removed 2 bases from V and 6 bases from J, with 14 bases in between. The CDR3 consists of 16 residues. Germline CDR1 is MGHRA and CDR2 is YSYEKL.

This clone was seen a few times. The rearrangement joins TRBV7-9 to TRBJ1-1; D not resolved. The V and J ends lost 5 bases and 6 bases respectively, with 13 bases between them. The CDR3 covers 13 residues. Germline V gives CDR1 SEHNR, CDR2 FQNEAQ (reference sequence). CDR3 in DNA: TGTGCCAGCAGCGCTGAGTCTCTCGCTGAAGCTTTCTTT. Translation: CASSAESLAEAFF.

The V and J genes are TRBV30 and TRBJ1-6; D gene unclear. Germline CDR1 and CDR2: GTSNPN and SVGIG (reference sequence). CDR3 length equals 13 residues. V lost 0 bases and J 7 bases, leaving 7 bases between the germline ends. This chain's CDR3 is CAWSVESNSPLHF. The CDR3 nucleotides read TGTGCCTGGAGTGTAGAGTCAAATTCACCCCTCCACTTT.

CDR3 coding DNA: TGTGCCAGCAGTGCCTACAGGGATGGCTACACCTTC. Translated: CASSAYRDGYTF. The chain joins TRBV25-1 to TRBJ1-2; a weak D match, TRBD1 (6 bases). Between the trimmed V and J ends, which lost 4 bases and 6 bases, there was a span of 9 bases. The germline V gene has CDR1 MGHDK and CDR2 SYGVNS. This CDR3 has 12 residues.

In its sample, this clone was seen once. The J gene is TRBJ2-7, the V gene TRBV9, with 7 nucleotides matching TRBD1. Germline CDR1 and CDR2: SGDLS and YYNGEE. There are 17 residues in the CDR3. V trimming: 4 bases; J trimming: 3 bases; junction bases outside the gene matches: 16. The CDR3 protein is CASSPRTGPPHYYEQYF. The CDR3 DNA reads as TGTGCCAGCAGCCCACGGACAGGCCCACCTCACTACTACGAGCAGTACTTC.

This clone was seen a few times. The chain joins TRBV2 to TRBJ1-5; TRBD1 aligns across 10 bases. Germline-derived CDR1 and CDR2 are SNHLY and FYNNEI. V dropped 7 bases and J dropped 0; count of bases not matched to a gene: 6. The CDR3 is made up of 16 amino acids. The CDR3 here is CASILGQGGSNQPQHF. The CDR3 region has the DNA TGTGCCAGCATATTAGGACAGGGGGGTAGCAATCAGCCCCAGCATTTT.

The V gene is TRBV6-4, the J gene TRBJ1-2; TRBD1 matches at 7 bases. The CDR3 length is 15 residues. V was pared by 0 bases and J by 4 bases, with 5 bases of the junction left unmatched. Germline values: CDR1 MRHNA, CDR2 SNTAGT. The CDR3 spells CASSDSPGQIYGYTF. DNA of the CDR3: TGTGCCAGCAGTGACTCCCCGGGACAGATCTATGGCTACACCTTC.

The chain recombines TRBV24-1 with TRBJ2-7, with D tentatively TRBD2 (7 bases). This CDR3 region has 15 residues. CDR1 and CDR2 (germline): KGHDR, SFDVKD. V was trimmed by 5 bases and J by 7 bases, leaving 20 bases between them. CDR3: CATSGSRGALREQYF. CDR3 in DNA: TGTGCCACCAGTGGCTCCCGGGGGGCGCTTCGAGAGCAGTACTTC.

The genes are TRBV10-3 and TRBJ1-1; D is ambiguous. The CDR3 totals 13 residues. Germline V gene data show CDR1 as ENHRY and CDR2 as SYGVKD. V gave up 5 bases and J gave up 5 bases, with 12 bases separating them. CDR3 in DNA: TGTGCCATCAGTACATCGGAGATTACTGAAGCTTTCTTT. Its protein is CAISTSEITEAFF.

The chain couples TRBV7-8 to TRBJ2-2, with 9 positions matching TRBD2. The CDR3 contains 17 residues. The V segment lost 4 bases and the J segment 6 bases; nucleotides outside the gene matches: 12. The V gene's germline CDR1 is SGHVS and CDR2 FQNEAQ. CDR3 nucleotide sequence: TGTGCCAGCAGCTCTACTAGAATAGCGGGAGACTCCGGGGAGCTGTTTTTT. Translated, it gives CASSSTRIAGDSGELFF. Looking up the rest from reference TRBV7-8 and TRBJ2-2 gives the full variable domain: GAGVSQSPRYKVAKRGQDVALRCDPISGHVSLFWYQQALGQGPEFLTYFQNEAQLDKSGLPSDRFFAERPEGSVSTLKIQRTQQEDSAVYLCASSSTRIAGDSGELFFGEGSRLTVL.

This clone was counted once. This chain links TRBV27 with TRBJ1-6; 9 nucleotides align to TRBD1. V lost 6 bases, J lost 6 bases, and 12 bases stayed unmatched. From germline, CDR1 is MNHEY and CDR2 SMNVEV (reference sequence). The CDR3 loop spans 17 amino acids. DNA of the CDR3: TGTGCCAGCAGCTCCCGATCCGGGACAGGGATTAATTCACCCCTCCACTTT. Protein sequence: CASSSRSGTGINSPLHF.

The V gene is TRBV2, the J gene TRBJ2-1, with a possible D match to TRBD1 (6 bases). The germline gives CDR1 SNHLY, CDR2 FYNNEI. V lost 1 base and J lost 6, with 10 bases in between. The CDR3 consists of 14 residues. CDR3 sequence reads: CASSEGTATNEQFF. The CDR3 nucleotides are TGTGCCAGCAGTGAAGGGACAGCGACCAATGAGCAGTTCTTC. The whole variable domain, remainder taken from reference TRBV2 and TRBJ2-1, is EPEVTQTPSHQVTQMGQEVILRCVPISNHLYFYWYRQILGQKVEFLVSFYNNEISEKSEIFDDQFSVERPDGSNFTLKIRSTKLEDSAMYFCASSEGTATNEQFFGPGTRLTVL.

The chain links TRBV7-2 to TRBJ2-3; TRBD2 matches 8 bases. Germline trimming cut 1 base from V and 6 bases from J; bases unmatched to any gene: 9. The CDR3 is 16 amino acids. Germline CDR1 is SGHTA and CDR2 is FQGNSA. Written as DNA, the CDR3 is TGTGCCAGCAGCTTAGTCGGCGGGGGGCTTGCGGATACGCAGTATTTT. Amino acids: CASSLVGGGLADTQYF.

V gene TRBV19 combines with J gene TRBJ1-5, with a tentative D call TRBD1 (6 bases). V shed 4 bases and J shed 5 bases, with 15 bases lying between them. The CDR3 has 15 amino acids. From germline, CDR1 is LNHDA and CDR2 SQIVND (reference sequence). The CDR3 sequence: CASSTTGTLYQPQHF. In DNA, the CDR3 is TGTGCCAGTAGTACAACCGGGACACTATATCAGCCCCAGCATTTT.

The V and J genes are TRBV10-2 and TRBJ1-2; the D gene is possibly TRBD1 (6 bases). V lost 3 bases and J lost 7, with 15 bases in between. Germline V gene lookup returns CDR1 WSHSY and CDR2 SAAADI. The CDR3 spans 14 residues. The CDR3 region has the DNA TGCGCCAGCAGTGACCTAGACAGGTTAGGTGGCTACACCTTC. Protein: CASSDLDRLGGYTF.

The chain combines TRBV2 with TRBJ1-3; TRBD1 might be the D (5 bases). CDR3 length: 14 residues. In germline, CDR1 is SNHLY, CDR2 FYNNEI. Trimming pared 5 bases from V and 0 bases from J, leaving 8 bases between. In DNA form, the CDR3 reads TGTGCCAGCAGTACACAGGTCTCTGGAAACACCATATATTTT. It yields the protein CASSTQVSGNTIYF.

This rearrangement joins TRBV19 to TRBJ1-2, with no clear D. This CDR3 region has 16 residues. The germline V gene has CDR1 LNHDA and CDR2 SQIVND (reference sequence). The V gene lost 4 bases and the J gene lost 4 bases, with 19 bases spanning the gap. The CDR3 here is CASSTRSDGQSYGYTF. The CDR3 DNA is TGTGCCAGTAGTACAAGGTCCGATGGGCAGAGCTATGGCTACACCTTC.

The chain is built from TRBV6-1 and TRBJ2-7, with D maybe TRBD2 (7 bases). The CDR3 runs to 15 residues. Germline loops: CDR1 MNHNS, CDR2 SASEGT. V lost 2 bases and J 6 bases, leaving 17 bases between the germline ends. CDR3 in DNA: TGTGCCAGCAGTGAACCCCCGGGGGGCTGGAGCGAGCAGTACTTC. Its protein is CASSEPPGGWSEQYF.

The CDR3 sequence: CASSPRTSTGELFF. The CDR3 nucleotides are TGTGCCAGCAGTCCCCGGACTTCCACCGGGGAGCTGTTTTTT. V and J are TRBV2 and TRBJ2-2, with a weak D call TRBD2 (5 bases). The CDR3 extends over 14 amino acids. Germline V lookup: CDR1 SNHLY, CDR2 FYNNEI. Trimming took 5 bases from V and 4 from J, leaving 11 bases between them.

The chain employs TRBV5-5 and TRBJ2-7; a weak D match, TRBD1 (6 bases). The CDR3 loop spans 15 amino acids. V lost 4 bases to trimming and J lost 4 bases, with 18 bases between them. The germline gives CDR1 SGHKS, CDR2 YYEKEE (reference sequence). The chain's CDR3 is CASSRGFGFVYEQYF. In DNA, the CDR3 is TGTGCCAGCAGCAGGGGGTTTGGGTTTGTTTACGAGCAGTACTTC.

The chain links TRBV13 to TRBJ1-2; perhaps TRBD1 as D (5 bases). V shed 5 bases and J shed 7 bases, with 17 bases lying between them. Germline V gene sequence: CDR1 PRHDT, CDR2 FYEKMQ (reference sequence). This CDR3 is 14 amino acids long. The chain's CDR3 is CASSKGLNLRGYTF. The CDR3 DNA follows: TGTGCCAGCAGCAAGGGACTTAACCTGCGTGGCTACACCTTC.

The J gene is TRBJ1-2, the V gene TRBV5-4, with TRBD1 matching 11 bases. The CDR3 is made up of 16 amino acids. Germline V lookup: CDR1 SGHNT, CDR2 YYREEE (reference sequence). Trimming cost V 4 bases and J 4 bases; bases outside gene matches: 9. The CDR3 coding sequence is TGTGCCAGCAGCGTCGGTCCGGGACAGGGGGGCTATGGCTACACCTTC. Translating it yields CASSVGPGQGGYGYTF.

This clone occurred once. The V call is TRBV6-1, the J call TRBJ1-3, with D possibly being TRBD1 (5 bases). Trimming cost V 3 bases and J 4 bases, with 10 bases left between them. The CDR3 extends over 14 amino acids. The V gene's germline CDR1 is MNHNS and CDR2 SASEGT. CDR3 nucleotide sequence: TGTGCCAGCAGTGAGAAGGGGTTGGGAAACACCATATATTTT. The encoded protein is CASSEKGLGNTIYF.

This rearrangement joins TRBV4-2 to TRBJ2-4; D might be TRBD2 (6 bases). The CDR3 length is 17 residues. V was cut by 1 base and J by 0 bases, with 13 bases left in between. Germline V gene sequence: CDR1 LGHNA, CDR2 YNFKEQ. In DNA form, the CDR3 reads TGTGCCAGCAGCCAAGGCGGGGATCTAGAAGCCAAAAACATTCAGTACTTC. Translation: CASSQGGDLEAKNIQYF.